A selection of T cell receptor beta chains follows, all from one sample in a study of regulatory T cells in long-lasting Graves disease. TCRdb re-analysed the multiplex PCR reads in MiXCR, keeping a single row per CDR3 protein. This table holds 200,000 to 250,000 distinct CDR3 sequences, 15% to 20% found once. The specimen comprised peripheral blood mononuclear cells (PBMCs), sampled at new diagnosis, from a patient treated with antithyroid drugs. All receptors come from a female donor with Graves disease. Both conserved end residues are part of each CDR3. D genes are given only for firm matches. The listing skips clone size in some rows; elsewhere it reads once, few, many or a size class.

TRBJ1-1 | - | - | TRBV11-2 | TGTGCCAGCAGCTTAGGTTCAAGACAGCACTTT | CASSLGSRQHF
TRBJ1-1 | - | many | TRBV4-2 | TGTGCCAGCAGCCAAGGGGGTAGGGAGCCGAACACTGAAGCTTTCTTT | CASSQGGREPNTEAFF
TRBJ1-5 | - | many | TRBV18 | TGTGCCAGCTCACCAAACGATCAGCCCCAGCATTTT | CASSPNDQPQHF
TRBJ2-1 | TRBD2 | many | TRBV9 | TGTGCCAGCAGCGTAGAGGCTAGCGGGAGGACCTACAATGAGCAGTTCTTC | CASSVEASGRTYNEQFF
TRBJ1-1 | TRBD1 | many | TRBV4-2 | TGTGCCAGCAGCACCCAGGGGGGTGTAGCTTTCTTT | CASSTQGGVAFF
TRBJ1-5 | - | many | TRBV9 | TGTGCCAGCAGCGCCGGGACCTACAATCAGCCCCAGCATTTT | CASSAGTYNQPQHF
TRBJ2-3 | - | many | TRBV20-1 | TGCAGTGCCAGACCGGGATTTACAAGCACAGATACGCAGTATTTT | CSARPGFTSTDTQYF
TRBJ2-3 | TRBD2 | many | TRBV19 | TGTGCCAGTAGTACCAGCGGGAAAACAGATACGCAGTATTTT | CASSTSGKTDTQYF
TRBJ1-1 | TRBD1 | many | TRBV5-1 | TGCGCCAGCAGCACGGACAGGGGCAACACTGAAGCTTTCTTT | CASSTDRGNTEAFF
TRBJ2-7 | TRBD1 | - | TRBV19 | TGTGCCAGTAGTTTCTCCGGGACAGGCCGGAGCGAGCAGTACTTC | CASSFSGTGRSEQYF
TRBJ1-1 | - | many | TRBV2 | TGTGCCAGCAGTGACGGGGCGGGCCGGGCTTTCTTT | CASSDGAGRAFF
TRBJ2-7 | - | many | TRBV12-3/TRBV12-4 | TGTGCCAGCGGATCACTTCCGAGCGAGCAGTACTTC | CASGSLPSEQYF
TRBJ1-2 | - | many | TRBV11-2 | TGTGCCAGCAGCTTAACGGGTCTGGGGACTGGAACTAACTATGGCTACACCTTC | CASSLTGLGTGTNYGYTF